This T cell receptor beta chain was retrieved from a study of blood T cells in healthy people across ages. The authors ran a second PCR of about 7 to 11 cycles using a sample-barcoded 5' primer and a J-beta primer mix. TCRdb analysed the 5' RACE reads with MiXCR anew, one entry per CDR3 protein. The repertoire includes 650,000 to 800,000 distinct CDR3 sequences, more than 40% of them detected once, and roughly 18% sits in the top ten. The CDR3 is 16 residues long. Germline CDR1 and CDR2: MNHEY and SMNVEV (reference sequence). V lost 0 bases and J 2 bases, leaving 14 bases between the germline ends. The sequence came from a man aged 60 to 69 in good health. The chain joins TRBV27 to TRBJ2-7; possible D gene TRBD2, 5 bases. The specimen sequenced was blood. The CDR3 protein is CASSLSAGGKPYEQYF. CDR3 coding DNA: TGTGCCAGCAGTTTATCCGCAGGAGGAAAACCCTACGAGCAGTACTTC.